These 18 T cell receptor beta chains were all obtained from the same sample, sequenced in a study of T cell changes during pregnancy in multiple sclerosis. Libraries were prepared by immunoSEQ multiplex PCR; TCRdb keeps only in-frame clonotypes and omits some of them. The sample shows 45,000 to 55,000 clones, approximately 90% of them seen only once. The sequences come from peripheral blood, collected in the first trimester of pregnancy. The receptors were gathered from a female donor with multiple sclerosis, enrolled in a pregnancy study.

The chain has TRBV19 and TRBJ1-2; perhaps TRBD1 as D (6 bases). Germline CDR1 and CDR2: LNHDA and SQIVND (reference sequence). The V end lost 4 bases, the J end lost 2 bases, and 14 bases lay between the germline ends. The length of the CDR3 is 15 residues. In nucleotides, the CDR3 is TGTGCCAGTAGTACACACAGGGATTCAAACTATGGCTACACCTTC. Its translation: CASSTHRDSNYGYTF.

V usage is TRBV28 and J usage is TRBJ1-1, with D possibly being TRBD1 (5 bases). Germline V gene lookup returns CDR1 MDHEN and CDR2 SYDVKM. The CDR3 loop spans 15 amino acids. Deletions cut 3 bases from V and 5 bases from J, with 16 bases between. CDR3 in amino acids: CASSFSRGLPTEAFF. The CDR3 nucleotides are TGTGCCAGCAGTTTTTCCCGGGGACTCCCGACTGAAGCTTTCTTT.

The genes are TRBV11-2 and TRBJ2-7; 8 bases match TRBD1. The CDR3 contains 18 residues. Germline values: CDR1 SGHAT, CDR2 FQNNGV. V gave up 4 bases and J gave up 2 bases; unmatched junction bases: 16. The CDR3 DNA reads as TGTGCCAGCAGCTCTTACTCAAGCCGGGACAGGCGAACCTACGAGCAGTACTTC. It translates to CASSSYSSRDRRTYEQYF.

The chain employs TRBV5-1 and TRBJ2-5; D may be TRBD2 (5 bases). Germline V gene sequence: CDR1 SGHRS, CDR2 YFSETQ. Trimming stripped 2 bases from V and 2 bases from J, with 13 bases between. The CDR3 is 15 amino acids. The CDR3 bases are TGCGCCAGCAGCTTAACACCGGGAATTCAAGAGACCCAGTACTTC. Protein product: CASSLTPGIQETQYF.

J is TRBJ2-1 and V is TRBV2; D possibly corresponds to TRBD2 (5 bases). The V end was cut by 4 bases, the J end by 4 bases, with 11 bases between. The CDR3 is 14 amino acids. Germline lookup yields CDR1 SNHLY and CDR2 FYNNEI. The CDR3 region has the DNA TGTGCCAGCAGTGGCCGGACGGGGTACAATGAGCAGTTCTTC. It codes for CASSGRTGYNEQFF.

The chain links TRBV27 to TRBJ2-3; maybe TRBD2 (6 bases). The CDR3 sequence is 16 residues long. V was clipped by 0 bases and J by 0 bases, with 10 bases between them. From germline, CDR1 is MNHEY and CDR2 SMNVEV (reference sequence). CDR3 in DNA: TGTGCCAGCAGTTTATCCCCCGGGACTAGCACAGATACGCAGTATTTT. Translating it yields CASSLSPGTSTDTQYF.

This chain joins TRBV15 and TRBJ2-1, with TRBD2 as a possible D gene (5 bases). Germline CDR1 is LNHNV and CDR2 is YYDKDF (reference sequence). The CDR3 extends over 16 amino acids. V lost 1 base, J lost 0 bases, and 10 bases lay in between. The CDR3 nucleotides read TGTGCCACCAGCAGAGGCAAGCGGAGCTCCTACAATGAGCAGTTCTTC. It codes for CATSRGKRSSYNEQFF.

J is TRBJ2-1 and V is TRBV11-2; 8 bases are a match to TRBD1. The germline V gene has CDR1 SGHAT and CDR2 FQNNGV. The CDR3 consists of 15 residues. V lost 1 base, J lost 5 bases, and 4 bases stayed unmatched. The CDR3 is CASSLGTGIDNEQFF. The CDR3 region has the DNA TGTGCCAGCAGCTTAGGGACAGGGATTGACAATGAGCAGTTCTTC.

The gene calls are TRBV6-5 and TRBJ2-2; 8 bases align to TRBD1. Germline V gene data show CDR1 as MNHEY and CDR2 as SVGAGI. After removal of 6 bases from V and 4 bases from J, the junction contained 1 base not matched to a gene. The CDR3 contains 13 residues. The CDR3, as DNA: TGTGCCAGCAGGACAGGGGTCACCGGGGAGCTGTTTTTT. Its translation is CASRTGVTGELFF.

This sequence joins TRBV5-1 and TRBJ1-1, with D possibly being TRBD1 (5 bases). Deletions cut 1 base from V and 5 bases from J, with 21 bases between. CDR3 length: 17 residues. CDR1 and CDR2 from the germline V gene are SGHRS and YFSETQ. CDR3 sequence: CASSLPRGSSGSTEAFF. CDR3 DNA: TGCGCCAGCAGCTTGCCCCGGGGGTCATCTGGTAGTACTGAAGCTTTCTTT.

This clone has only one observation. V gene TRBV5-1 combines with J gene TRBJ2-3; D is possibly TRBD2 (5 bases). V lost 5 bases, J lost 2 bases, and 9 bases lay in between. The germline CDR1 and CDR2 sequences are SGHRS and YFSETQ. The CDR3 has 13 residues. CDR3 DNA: TGCGCCAGCAGACGGACTTACACAGATACGCAGTATTTT. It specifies CASRRTYTDTQYF.

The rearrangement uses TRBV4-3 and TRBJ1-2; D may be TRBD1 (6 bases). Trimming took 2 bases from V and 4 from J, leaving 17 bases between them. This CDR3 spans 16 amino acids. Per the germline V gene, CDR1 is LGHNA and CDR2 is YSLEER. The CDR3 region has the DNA TGCGCCAGCAGCCAAACTCCACTGACAGGAGCCTATGGCTACACCTTC. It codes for CASSQTPLTGAYGYTF.

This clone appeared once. The CDR3: CASSLGQQNQPQHF. The CDR3 coding sequence is TGTGCCAGCAGCCTGGGACAGCAGAATCAGCCCCAGCATTTT. The chain is built from TRBV27 and TRBJ1-5; 7 bases are shared with TRBD1. Germline V gives CDR1 MNHEY, CDR2 SMNVEV (reference sequence). CDR3 length equals 14 residues. With 6 bases clipped from V and 4 bases from J, the junction kept 6 bases outside the gene matches.

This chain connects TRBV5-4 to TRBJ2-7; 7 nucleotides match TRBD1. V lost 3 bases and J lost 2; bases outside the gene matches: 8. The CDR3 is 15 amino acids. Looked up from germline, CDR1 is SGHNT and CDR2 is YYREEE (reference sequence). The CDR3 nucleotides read TGTGCCAGCAGCTCTCACCGGGACAGAGCCTACGAGCAGTACTTC. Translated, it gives CASSSHRDRAYEQYF.

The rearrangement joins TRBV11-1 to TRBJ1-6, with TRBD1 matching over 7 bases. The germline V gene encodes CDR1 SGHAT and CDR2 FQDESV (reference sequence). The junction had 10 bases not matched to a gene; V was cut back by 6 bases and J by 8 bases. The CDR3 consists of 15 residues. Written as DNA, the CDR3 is TGTGCCAGCAGTTTCGGCTGGGACAGCGATTCACCCCTCCACTTT. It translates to CASSFGWDSDSPLHF.

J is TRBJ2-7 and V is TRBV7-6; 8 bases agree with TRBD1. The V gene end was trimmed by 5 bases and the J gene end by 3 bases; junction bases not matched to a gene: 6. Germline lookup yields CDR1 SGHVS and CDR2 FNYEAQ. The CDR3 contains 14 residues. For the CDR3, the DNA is TGTGCCAGCAGCCGAGGACAGGGTGGCTACGAGCAGTACTTC. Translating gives CASSRGQGGYEQYF.

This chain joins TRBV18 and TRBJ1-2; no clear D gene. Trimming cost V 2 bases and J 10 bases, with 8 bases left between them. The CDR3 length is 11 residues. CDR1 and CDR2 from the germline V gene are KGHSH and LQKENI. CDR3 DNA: TGTGCCAGCTCACCAGGGCAGGCCTACACCTTC. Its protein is CASSPGQAYTF.

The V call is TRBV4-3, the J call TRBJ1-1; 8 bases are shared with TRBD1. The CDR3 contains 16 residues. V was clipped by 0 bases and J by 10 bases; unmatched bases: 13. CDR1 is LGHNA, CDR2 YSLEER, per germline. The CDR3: CASSQDLGRGLIGAFF. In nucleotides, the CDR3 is TGCGCCAGCAGCCAAGATTTGGGCAGGGGGCTAATCGGAGCTTTCTTT.